These T cell receptor beta chains were read from a single sample in a study of cytomegalovirus exposure and HLA in healthy donors. TCRdb's table, derived via immunoSEQ multiplex PCR, lists solely in-frame clones and lacks some. The table shows under 200,000 clones, with over 70% occurring only once. The sample was PBMCs. The receptors were sampled from a woman aged 50 to 60 in good health and CMV-seronegative. Each CDR3 is given with its conserved first and last residue. Each record gives: V gene, J gene, clone size, D gene, CDR3 protein, CDR3 DNA. D genes are given only for firm matches. Size values are once, few and many counts, or a class for expanded clones, and some rows have none.

V: TRBV27; J: TRBJ1-1; size: -; D: TRBD1; CDR3: CASSLFRGRDEAFF; DNA: TGTGCCAGCAGTTTATTTAGGGGGCGGGATGAAGCTTTCTTT
V: TRBV7-2; J: TRBJ2-2; size: -; D: -; CDR3: CASSLITGPGELFF; DNA: TGTGCCAGCAGCTTAATCACAGGGCCCGGGGAGCTGTTTTTT
V: TRBV12-5; J: TRBJ2-5; size: -; D: TRBD1; CDR3: CASGGQGAGETQYF; DNA: TGTGCTAGTGGAGGACAGGGGGCGGGAGAGACCCAGTACTTC
V: TRBV2; J: TRBJ2-7; size: few; D: TRBD2; CDR3: CASSDRLAPYEQYF; DNA: TGTGCCAGCAGCGATCGACTAGCTCCCTACGAGCAGTACTTC
V: TRBV10-3; J: TRBJ1-5; size: once; D: -; CDR3: CAISESGGRVNQPQHF; DNA: TGTGCCATCAGTGAGTCGGGGGGACGGGTGAATCAGCCCCAGCATTTT
V: TRBV6-5; J: TRBJ1-2; size: -; D: -; CDR3: CASSPDSNYGYTF; DNA: TGTGCCAGCAGTCCCGACAGTAACTATGGCTACACCTTC
V: TRBV29-1; J: TRBJ2-3; size: once; D: -; CDR3: CSSLDRLYTDTQYF; DNA: TGCAGCTCCCTAGACCGGCTCTACACAGATACGCAGTATTTT
V: TRBV11-2; J: TRBJ2-7; size: -; D: -; CDR3: CASSLLSGIEQYF; DNA: TGTGCCAGCAGCTTATTGTCAGGGATCGAGCAGTACTTC
V: TRBV2; J: TRBJ1-1; size: -; D: -; CDR3: CASSEQGRMNTEAFF; DNA: TGTGCCAGCAGTGAACAGGGTAGGATGAACACTGAAGCTTTCTTT
V: TRBV2; J: TRBJ2-7; size: -; D: TRBD1; CDR3: CASKMAGGDEQYF; DNA: TGTGCCAGCAAAATGGCAGGGGGCGACGAGCAGTACTTC
V: TRBV5-6; J: TRBJ1-1; size: -; D: -; CDR3: CASSFNSNTEAFF; DNA: TGTGCCAGCAGCTTTAACAGCAACACTGAAGCTTTCTTT
V: TRBV5-1; J: TRBJ1-2; size: -; D: -; CDR3: CASSLGSGASYGYTF; DNA: TGCGCCAGCAGCTTGGGGTCAGGGGCCAGCTATGGCTACACCTTC
V: TRBV5-1; J: TRBJ2-1; size: -; D: TRBD2; CDR3: CASSLEKRGAYNEQFF; DNA: TGCGCCAGCAGCTTGGAAAAGCGGGGGGCTTACAATGAGCAGTTCTTC
V: TRBV4-3; J: TRBJ2-7; size: few; D: -; CDR3: CASSLWGDGPYEQYF; DNA: TGCGCCAGCAGTCTCTGGGGGGATGGACCCTACGAGCAGTACTTC
V: TRBV19; J: TRBJ2-7; size: -; D: -; CDR3: CASRVRDGSYGQYF; DNA: TGTGCCAGTAGGGTGCGGGACGGATCCTATGGGCAGTACTTC
V: TRBV30; J: TRBJ2-2; size: -; D: -; CDR3: CAWSISYANTGELFF; DNA: TGTGCCTGGAGTATTAGCTACGCGAACACCGGGGAGCTGTTTTTT
V: TRBV7-2; J: TRBJ2-3; size: few; D: -; CDR3: CASSLDPPHAGDTQYF; DNA: TGTGCCAGCAGCTTAGACCCCCCGCATGCCGGGGATACGCAGTATTTT
V: TRBV19; J: TRBJ2-1; size: -; D: -; CDR3: CASSIGRNYNEQFF; DNA: TGTGCCAGTAGTATTGGTAGAAACTACAATGAGCAGTTCTTC
V: TRBV4-3; J: TRBJ1-4; size: -; D: TRBD1; CDR3: CASSQEGSGTGVGKLFF; DNA: TGCGCCAGCAGCCAAGAAGGGTCCGGGACAGGGGTAGGAAAACTGTTTTTT
V: TRBV5-4; J: TRBJ2-5; size: -; D: TRBD1; CDR3: CASSTGGTGRGETQYF; DNA: TGTGCCAGCAGCACCGGCGGGACAGGCAGGGGGGAGACCCAGTACTTC
V: TRBV28; J: TRBJ1-1; size: -; D: TRBD1; CDR3: CASSKQGFEAFF; DNA: TGTGCCAGCAGTAAACAGGGGTTTGAAGCTTTCTTT
V: TRBV2; J: TRBJ2-1; size: once; D: TRBD2; CDR3: CASSEPATPLAGGPDNEQFF; DNA: TGTGCCAGCAGTGAACCGGCGACACCTCTAGCGGGAGGGCCGGACAATGAGCAGTTCTTC
V: TRBV27; J: TRBJ2-6; size: -; D: TRBD1; CDR3: CASSFARDSANGLTF; DNA: TGTGCCAGCAGTTTCGCCCGGGACAGCGCCAACGGCCTGACTTTC
V: TRBV15; J: TRBJ1-3; size: -; D: -; CDR3: CATSRVVAWQGRNTIYF; DNA: TGTGCCACCAGCAGAGTGGTGGCTTGGCAGGGCAGAAACACCATATATTTT
V: TRBV5-1; J: TRBJ2-3; size: -; D: -; CDR3: CASSNGRGSDTQYF; DNA: TGCGCCAGCAGCAACGGTCGGGGGTCAGATACGCAGTATTTT
V: TRBV27; J: TRBJ1-2; size: -; D: TRBD1; CDR3: CASSRRGQGELLNYGYTF; DNA: TGTGCCAGCTCCCGGAGGGGACAGGGGGAACTACTGAACTATGGCTACACCTTC
V: TRBV6-1; J: TRBJ2-5; size: -; D: -; CDR3: CASSGWTQETQYF; DNA: TGTGCCAGCAGTGGGTGGACTCAAGAGACCCAGTACTTC
V: TRBV6-1; J: TRBJ1-2; size: few; D: TRBD1; CDR3: CASSVTGEIGYTF; DNA: TGTGCCAGCAGTGTTACAGGGGAAATCGGCTACACCTTC
V: TRBV15; J: TRBJ2-1; size: -; D: -; CDR3: CATSRDRGTYNEQFF; DNA: TGTGCCACCAGCAGAGACAGGGGAACCTACAATGAGCAGTTCTTC
V: TRBV7-9; J: TRBJ1-4; size: few; D: -; CDR3: CASSLAYRREKLFF; DNA: TGTGCCAGCAGCTTAGCTTACCGGAGGGAAAAACTGTTTTTT
V: TRBV7-9; J: TRBJ2-7; size: -; D: TRBD2; CDR3: CASSLNTVSSGIYEQYF; DNA: TGTGCCAGCAGCTTAAATACCGTTTCCAGCGGGATTTACGAGCAGTACTTC
V: TRBV9; J: TRBJ2-7; size: -; D: TRBD2; CDR3: CASSPSGGDSYEQYF; DNA: TGTGCCAGCAGCCCTAGCGGGGGAGACTCCTACGAGCAGTACTTC
V: TRBV13; J: TRBJ2-2; size: -; D: TRBD1; CDR3: CASSRTGTGPGELFF; DNA: TGTGCCAGCAGCAGAACCGGGACAGGGCCCGGGGAGCTGTTTTTT
V: TRBV19; J: TRBJ2-3; size: few; D: TRBD1; CDR3: CASKTTGGTDTQYF; DNA: TGTGCCAGTAAGACGACAGGGGGCACAGATACGCAGTATTTT
V: TRBV10-1; J: TRBJ2-1; size: -; D: TRBD2; CDR3: CASSGQGLAGAGNEQFF; DNA: TGCGCCAGCAGTGGTCAAGGACTAGCGGGAGCCGGCAATGAGCAGTTCTTC
V: TRBV28; J: TRBJ1-2; size: once; D: -; CDR3: CATSGHYGYTF; DNA: TGTGCCACCTCAGGTCACTATGGCTACACCTTC
V: TRBV7-7; J: TRBJ2-1; size: once; D: TRBD2; CDR3: CASSPGLAGGSSAYNEQFF; DNA: TGTGCTAGCAGCCCGGGACTAGCGGGGGGATCTAGCGCCTACAATGAGCAGTTCTTC
V: TRBV4-1; J: TRBJ2-2; size: -; D: TRBD1; CDR3: CASSQPTGRVGELFF; DNA: TGCGCCAGCAGCCAACCGACAGGGCGCGTCGGGGAGCTGTTTTTT
V: TRBV11-2; J: TRBJ2-1; size: once; D: -; CDR3: CASSLFFGDNEQFF; DNA: TGTGCCAGCAGCTTATTTTTCGGGGACAATGAGCAGTTCTTC
V: TRBV28; J: TRBJ2-3; size: -; D: TRBD2; CDR3: CASSPIAGRDTQYF; DNA: TGTGCCAGCAGTCCCATAGCGGGGCGAGATACGCAGTATTTT
V: TRBV9; J: TRBJ2-1; size: -; D: TRBD2; CDR3: CASSVDGRAIDEQFF; DNA: TGTGCCAGCAGCGTAGACGGGAGGGCCATCGATGAGCAGTTCTTC
V: TRBV7-9; J: TRBJ2-3; size: -; D: TRBD2; CDR3: CASSLGGLTLSTGTQYF; DNA: TGTGCCAGCAGCTTAGGGGGACTAACCCTAAGCACAGGTACGCAGTATTTT
V: TRBV7-2; J: TRBJ2-7; size: -; D: TRBD1; CDR3: CASSPRVGQGEQYF; DNA: TGTGCCAGCAGCCCACGGGTTGGACAGGGCGAGCAGTACTTC
V: TRBV7-2; J: TRBJ2-3; size: -; D: TRBD2; CDR3: CASCPGGPQVDTQYF; DNA: TGTGCCAGCTGCCCGGGGGGTCCCCAAGTGGATACGCAGTATTTT
V: TRBV5-1; J: TRBJ1-1; size: -; D: -; CDR3: CASSLETGNTEAFF; DNA: TGCGCCAGCAGCTTGGAGACAGGGAACACTGAAGCTTTCTTT
V: TRBV28; J: TRBJ1-1; size: -; D: TRBD1; CDR3: CASSFSGGFHMNTEAFF; DNA: TGTGCCAGCAGTTTTTCAGGGGGCTTCCATATGAACACTGAAGCTTTCTTT
V: TRBV2; J: TRBJ2-1; size: -; D: TRBD2; CDR3: CASSEATSGSHNEQFF; DNA: TGTGCCAGCAGTGAAGCAACTAGCGGGAGCCACAATGAGCAGTTCTTC
V: TRBV5-1; J: TRBJ2-6; size: -; D: -; CDR3: CASSSRTDSGANVLTF; DNA: TGCGCCAGCAGCTCCCGGACAGACTCTGGGGCCAACGTCCTGACTTTC
V: TRBV5-1; J: TRBJ2-1; size: -; D: -; CDR3: CASSRYPRQTVSGTLSYNEQFF; DNA: TGCGCCAGCAGCCGATATCCCAGACAGACGGTTAGCGGAACCCTCTCCTACAATGAGCAGTTCTTC